This T cell receptor (beta chain) was documented in a study of vaccination effects on CD4 cells after COVID-19. Sequencing followed a ViraFEST assay step that expanded antigen-specific CD4+ T cells with viral peptide pools. Culture lasted under 13 days before CD4+ T cell isolation. This CDR3 region has 14 residues. Germline CDR1 SGHAT, CDR2 FQDESV (reference sequence). V shed 0 bases and J 6 bases; nucleotides not matched to a gene: 5. With respect to this clone: Its antigen remains unidentified.

Here immunoSEQ multiplex PCR was the method, and the copy in TCRdb shows in-frame clones only, minus some. Of fewer than 25,000 clones listed, about three quarters are singletons. This rearrangement joins TRBV11-1 to TRBJ2-7; TRBD1 matches 7 bases. This sequence was found in a human donor who received a COVID-19 vaccine. Sequenced here: CD4+ T cells from PBMCs cultured with HCoV-229E spike peptides, sampled before COVID-19 vaccination. The chain's CDR3 is CASSLAGQVSEQYF. CDR3 bases: TGTGCCAGCAGCTTAGCCGGACAGGTTTCCGAGCAGTACTTC.